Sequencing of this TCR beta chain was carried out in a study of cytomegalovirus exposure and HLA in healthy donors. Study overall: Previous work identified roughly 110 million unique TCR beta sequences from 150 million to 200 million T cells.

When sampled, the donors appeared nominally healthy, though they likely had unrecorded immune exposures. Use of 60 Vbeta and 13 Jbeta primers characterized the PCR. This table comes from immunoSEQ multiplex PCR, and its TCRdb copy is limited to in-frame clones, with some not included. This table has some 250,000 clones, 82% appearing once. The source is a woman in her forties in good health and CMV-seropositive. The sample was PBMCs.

Here the CDR3 reads CASSFTGMSDEKLFF. The CDR3 DNA sequence: TGTGCCAGCAGCTTTACAGGGATGAGCGATGAAAAACTGTTTTTT. The chain employs TRBV7-9 and TRBJ1-4, with D tentatively TRBD1 (6 bases). CDR3 length: 15 residues. Germline V gene lookup returns CDR1 SEHNR and CDR2 FQNEAQ (reference sequence). V was shortened by 3 bases and J by 6 bases, with 14 bases between the two germline ends. The full variable domain, with the rest looked up from reference TRBV7-9 and TRBJ1-4, is DTGVSQNPRHKITKRGQNVTFRCDPISEHNRLYWYRQTLGQGPEFLTYFQNEAQLEKSRLLSDRFSAERPKGSFSTLEIQRTEQGDSAMYLCASSFTGMSDEKLFFGSGTQLSVL.